Sequencing of this T cell receptor (beta chain) was carried out in a study of cytomegalovirus exposure and HLA in healthy donors. Details on this clone: No antigen is known for it.

CDR3 size: 17 residues. From germline, CDR1 is SNHLY and CDR2 FYNNEI. Trimming removed 8 bases from V and 0 bases from J, with 19 bases in between. The study ran its PCR with 60 Vbeta and 13 Jbeta primers. Produced via immunoSEQ multiplex PCR; TCRdb's table is partial and in-frame only. The sample contains approximately 220,000 clones, 82% of which appear only once. Study-wide findings and caveats: The study had only CMV serostatus as immune exposure information. Upon later analysis, HLA-associated TCR beta chains proved more clonally expanded than other, equally common chains. Among the sequence variants, a highly shared cluster was likely an artifact of sequencing. About 87% or about 30% of the time was how often most TCR beta V segments were productive, according to an earlier analysis.

Sequencing was done on a sample of PBMCs. This receptor was obtained from a man aged 35 to 55 in good health and CMV-seropositive. The chain recombines TRBV2 with TRBJ1-4, with D unresolved. The CDR3 DNA reads as TGTGCCAGCGGTGGCGGGTCGTGGGCCGCAACTAATGAAAAACTGTTTTTT. Protein sequence: CASGGGSWAATNEKLFF.